This TCR beta chain comes out of a study of regulatory T cells in long-lasting Graves disease. This clonotype was detected ten times or more. Time point defined: persistent/refractory GD, antithyroid drugs over 5 years with positive TRAb. Extracted RNA from PBMCs served as the source of the TCR library. Relying on iRepertoire HTBI primers and Arm-PCR of CDR3 regions, the team built TCR beta libraries. A single record per CDR3 protein comes from TCRdb applying MiXCR to the multiplex PCR reads. The sample lists around 450,000 distinct CDR3 sequences, roughly 21% occurring once. In germline, CDR1 is SQVTM, CDR2 ANQGSEA. This CDR3 has 13 residues. Trimming removed 4 bases at V and 4 bases at J, with 14 bases between.

The receptor comes from a female donor with Graves disease. The chain uses TRBV29-1 and TRBJ2-7; D possibly matches TRBD1 or TRBD2 (6 bases each). The material sequenced was peripheral blood mononuclear cells (PBMCs), taken when the disease was refractory, from a patient treated with antithyroid drugs. The CDR3 DNA sequence: TGCAGCGTTGTTCGGCAGGGGAGGTACGAGCAGTACTTC. Translation gives CSVVRQGRYEQYF.